Each of the 15 T cell receptor beta chains below was sequenced from the same sample in a study of cytomegalovirus exposure and HLA in healthy donors. A multiplex PCR was run with 60 Vbeta primers and 13 Jbeta primers. TCRdb's copy holds only in-frame clones and misses some; the assay was immunoSEQ multiplex PCR. The table shows some 80,000 clones, with around 10% occurring only once. Specimen: PBMCs. The receptors derive from a man aged 55 to 69 in good health and CMV-seropositive.

This clone came up a few times. The chain combines TRBV11-2 with TRBJ2-1; D is possibly TRBD1 (5 bases). The V and J ends lost 1 base and 8 bases respectively, with 6 bases between them. CDR1 is SGHAT, CDR2 FQNNGV, per germline. The CDR3 contains 12 residues. The CDR3, as DNA: TGTGCCAGCAGCTTAGGGGGCGATGAGCAGTTCTTC. Protein product: CASSLGGDEQFF.

The chain is built from TRBV28 and TRBJ1-2; a weak D match, TRBD1 (6 bases). The CDR3 spans 14 residues. Trimming shortened V by 8 bases and J by 7 bases, and 20 bases separated the two germline ends. Germline loops: CDR1 MDHEN, CDR2 SYDVKM. CDR3 nucleotides: TGTGCCAGCCGCCTCCCAGGGGATTCTAGTGGCTACACCTTC. This sequence encodes CASRLPGDSSGYTF.

The chain links TRBV7-2 to TRBJ2-2; D may be TRBD2 (6 bases). The germline V and J ends were trimmed by 5 bases and 1 base, with 14 bases remaining between them. This CDR3 is 16 amino acids long. Per the germline V gene, CDR1 is SGHTA and CDR2 is FQGNSA. The CDR3 loop reads CASSRRAGRNTGELFF. The CDR3 DNA reads TGTGCCAGCAGCCGGCGAGCGGGTAGGAACACCGGGGAGCTGTTTTTT.

This clone was detected only a few times. The genes are TRBV5-1 and TRBJ1-1, with 11 positions matching TRBD1. This CDR3 comprises 14 residues. The trim removed 3 bases at V and 5 bases at J, leaving 3 bases unmatched. Germline V CDR1 and CDR2: SGHRS, YFSETQ. The CDR3, as DNA: TGCGCCAGCAGCTGGGGGACAGGGGGGACTGAAGCTTTCTTT. Residues: CASSWGTGGTEAFF.

The genes are TRBV5-5 and TRBJ1-2; no firm D call. CDR1 SGHKS and CDR2 YYEKEE come from the germline V gene (reference sequence). V lost 4 bases, J lost 4 bases, and 17 bases lay in between. This CDR3 has 15 residues. CDR3 sequence: CASSGVGGIGYGYTF. DNA for the CDR3: TGTGCCAGCAGCGGGGTGGGAGGTATCGGCTATGGCTACACCTTC.

This clone was observed a few times. The CDR3 region has the DNA TGTGCCAGTAGTAGGGGGGTTAGCGGAGGGGCCTCCTACAATGAGCAGTTCTTC. This sequence encodes CASSRGVSGGASYNEQFF. J is TRBJ2-1 and V is TRBV19, with D perhaps matching TRBD2 (6 bases). The V gene lost 4 bases and the J gene lost 0 bases, with 19 bases spanning the gap. CDR3 length: 18 amino acids. Germline V lookup: CDR1 LNHDA, CDR2 SQIVND (reference sequence).

A few counts support this clone. The CDR3 loop is CASSIQGRDTQYF. Here the CDR3 DNA reads TGTGCCAGTAGTATACAGGGAAGAGATACGCAGTATTTT. V is TRBV19 and J is TRBJ2-3; TRBD1 might be the D (5 bases). CDR1 LNHDA and CDR2 SQIVND come from the germline V gene (reference sequence). CDR3 length equals 13 residues. V was cut by 2 bases and J by 5 bases, with 8 bases left in between.

This clone was picked up a small number of times. This chain joins TRBV2 and TRBJ2-3, with D possibly TRBD2 on 5 matching bases. The V end was cut by 4 bases, the J end by 2 bases, with 10 bases between. This CDR3 comprises 14 residues. Germline CDR1 and CDR2: SNHLY and FYNNEI. CDR3 protein: CASSAAETTDTQYF. CDR3 sequence (DNA): TGTGCCAGCAGTGCAGCGGAGACCACAGATACGCAGTATTTT.

J is TRBJ2-2 and V is TRBV5-1; possible D gene TRBD2, 5 bases. The V end lost 1 base, the J end lost 7 bases, and 14 bases lay between the germline ends. Germline V gene data show CDR1 as SGHRS and CDR2 as YFSETQ. The CDR3 consists of 15 residues. The CDR3 loop reads CASSLSGELVGELFF. DNA for the CDR3: TGCGCCAGCAGCTTGTCCGGGGAGTTGGTCGGGGAGCTGTTTTTT.

The genes are TRBV7-6 and TRBJ1-1; D is uncertain. The CDR3 is 12 residues long. Trimming removed 5 bases at V and 3 bases at J, with 7 bases between. Germline CDR1 reads SGHVS; CDR2 reads FNYEAQ. The CDR3 sequence: CASSPLDTEAFF. The CDR3 DNA reads as TGTGCCAGCAGCCCCCTCGACACTGAAGCTTTCTTT.

V and J are TRBV7-6 and TRBJ2-3; D may be TRBD2 (5 bases). The length of the CDR3 is 15 residues. Germline V gene data show CDR1 as SGHVS and CDR2 as FNYEAQ. V lost 3 bases and J lost 2, with 12 bases in between. CDR3 in DNA: TGTGCCAGCAGCTTCGTGGGGAGCCCCACAGATACGCAGTATTTT. Translating gives CASSFVGSPTDTQYF.

The chain carries TRBV29-1 and TRBJ2-7; D possibly corresponds to TRBD1 (5 bases). Per the germline V gene, CDR1 is SQVTM and CDR2 is ANQGSEA. The CDR3 runs to 15 residues. Trimming took 1 base from V and 0 from J, leaving 13 bases between them. CDR3 sequence (DNA): TGCAGCGTTGAAGCAGACAGTGCTAGCTCCTACGAGCAGTACTTC. This gives the protein CSVEADSASSYEQYF.

This clone was recorded a few times. The genes are TRBV30 and TRBJ2-1; no clear D gene. Between the trimmed V and J ends, which lost 0 bases and 7 bases, there was a span of 4 bases. CDR3 length: 11 residues. Germline lookup yields CDR1 GTSNPN and CDR2 SVGIG (reference sequence). The CDR3 protein is CAWSVTNEQFF. The CDR3 DNA follows: TGTGCCTGGAGTGTGACAAATGAGCAGTTCTTC.

This clone was counted only a few times. The rearrangement joins TRBV11-1 to TRBJ2-7; 7 bases align to TRBD1. Germline V gene sequence: CDR1 SGHAT, CDR2 FQDESV (reference sequence). The V gene end was trimmed by 6 bases and the J gene end by 2 bases; junction bases not matched to a gene: 7. This CDR3 has 14 amino acids. CDR3 in amino acids: CASRETGQPYEQYF. The CDR3 nucleotides read TGTGCCAGCAGGGAGACGGGACAGCCCTACGAGCAGTACTTC.

This clone was detected only a few times. This chain connects TRBV7-8 to TRBJ2-3, with TRBD2 as a possible D gene (5 bases). The germline gives CDR1 SGHVS, CDR2 FQNEAQ. The V end was cut by 1 base, the J end by 5 bases, with 10 bases between. The CDR3 loop spans 14 amino acids. CDR3 sequence reads: CASSLGGEGDTQYF. As DNA, the CDR3 is TGTGCCAGCAGCTTAGGCGGAGAGGGAGATACGCAGTATTTT.